The sample holds one count of the clone carrying this T cell receptor beta chain. These data originate in a study of cytomegalovirus exposure and HLA in healthy donors. Trimming at V came to 6 bases and at J to 10 bases, leaving 8 bases not matched to a gene. The CDR3 runs to 14 residues. Looked up from germline, CDR1 is ENHRY and CDR2 is SYGVKD. The PCR employed 60 Vbeta primers together with 13 Jbeta primers. This table comes from immunoSEQ multiplex PCR, and its TCRdb copy is limited to in-frame clones, with some not included. This sample yields approximately 220,000 clones, of which over 80% are seen a single time; 0.71% belongs to the top ten.

This sequence joins TRBV10-3 and TRBJ1-6, with 8 bases fitting TRBD1. This receptor was obtained from a boy aged 2 to 9 in good health and CMV-seronegative. Sequencing was performed on PBMCs. CDR3 region: CAIRSTGGGSPLHF. The CDR3 DNA reads TGTGCCATCAGAAGCACAGGGGGGGGATCACCCCTCCACTTT.